Listed below are T cell receptor beta chains from one sample, sequenced in a study of blood T cell repertoires in COVID-19. Profiling relied on immunoSEQ multiplex PCR, and the TCRdb table lists in-frame clones only, not all of them. The sample includes a few hundred thousand clones, 70% to 90% of them seen just once. The sequenced material came from peripheral blood. The origin of the receptors is a woman in her 30s with active or convalescent COVID-19. Both conserved end residues are part of each CDR3. The D gene is left open where the match is weak. Part of the rows lack a size; the others show once, few, many or a class for expanded clones.

V gene,D gene,J gene,clone size,CDR3 DNA,CDR3 protein
TRBV28,TRBD2,TRBJ2-2,-,TGTGCCAGCACCCTGCGGGGTTTCGGGACTAGCACCGGGGAGCTGTTTTTT,CASTLRGFGTSTGELFF
TRBV6-1,TRBD1,TRBJ1-5,-,TGTGCCAGCACCCAGGGGGCCAATCAGCCCCAGCATTTT,CASTQGANQPQHF
TRBV24-1,TRBD1,TRBJ2-1,-,TGTGCCACCAGTGACCCACACAGGGGAATTGAGCAGTTCTTC,CATSDPHRGIEQFF
TRBV5-1,-,TRBJ2-4,once,TGCGCCAGCAGCCTGGGCCAGATTCTTCCAAGACAGGCAAACATTCAGTACTTC,CASSLGQILPRQANIQYF
TRBV15,TRBD1,TRBJ2-1,-,TGTGCCACCAGCAGAGAACAGGGGCCGCTATCCTACAATGAGCAGTTCTTC,CATSREQGPLSYNEQFF
TRBV6-5,-,TRBJ1-1,-,TGTGCCAGCAGTTACTTGTGGGCCAGGAACACTGAAGCTTTCTTT,CASSYLWARNTEAFF
TRBV4-3,TRBD1,TRBJ2-7,-,TGCGCCAGCAGCCAAGATCGGACAGGGGAAAAGCAGTACTTC,CASSQDRTGEKQYF
TRBV6-5,-,TRBJ1-3,-,TGTGCCAGCAGAACAAGATCTGGAAACACCATATATTTT,CASRTRSGNTIYF
TRBV2,-,TRBJ1-6,-,TGTGCCAGCAGTGAGGTCGTTCAGGATAATTCACCCCTCCACTTT,CASSEVVQDNSPLHF
TRBV19,-,TRBJ1-1,once,TGTGCCAGTAGTATAGTGCCTTGGCCCTCCAACACTGAAGCTTTCTTT,CASSIVPWPSNTEAFF
TRBV19,-,TRBJ1-1,-,TGTGCCAGTACCCCGTCAGGTCTTCCCCGGGGGGGCACTGAAGCTTTCTTT,CASTPSGLPRGGTEAFF
TRBV5-1,TRBD1,TRBJ1-5,-,TGCGCCAGCAGCTTGGACGGGACAGGGGTGGAGCAGCCCCAGCATTTT,CASSLDGTGVEQPQHF